Listed below are T cell receptor beta chains from one sample, sequenced in a study of cytomegalovirus exposure and HLA in healthy donors. The repertoire was sequenced with immunoSEQ multiplex PCR; TCRdb's copy has only in-frame clones and lacks some. Of about 330,000 clones listed, more than 80% are singletons. The sequencing input was PBMCs. All receptors come from a woman younger than 30 in good health and CMV-seronegative. The CDR3 runs from the conserved cysteine through the conserved F or W. The D gene is left open where the match is weak. Not every row has a clone size; where given, it reads once, few, many or a size class.

abundance: NA; d_gene: TRBD2; v_gene: TRBV10-1; j_gene: TRBJ2-3; CDR3aa: CASKQAGGPDTQYF; CDR3nt: TGCGCCAGCAAGCAAGCGGGAGGGCCGGATACGCAGTATTTT
abundance: NA; d_gene: TRBD2; v_gene: TRBV29-1; j_gene: TRBJ2-7; CDR3aa: CSVEETSGGYEQYF; CDR3nt: TGCAGCGTTGAAGAGACTAGCGGGGGGTACGAGCAGTACTTC
abundance: few; d_gene: NA; v_gene: TRBV27; j_gene: TRBJ2-7; CDR3aa: CASSWANEQYF; CDR3nt: TGTGCCAGCAGTTGGGCGAACGAGCAGTACTTC
abundance: NA; d_gene: TRBD2; v_gene: TRBV7-2; j_gene: TRBJ2-2; CDR3aa: CASSFSGGPNTGELFF; CDR3nt: TGTGCCAGCAGTTTCTCGGGGGGACCGAACACCGGGGAGCTGTTTTTT
abundance: NA; d_gene: TRBD1; v_gene: TRBV19; j_gene: TRBJ1-4; CDR3aa: CASRTGQDGEKLFF; CDR3nt: TGTGCCAGTAGAACGGGACAGGACGGGGAAAAACTGTTTTTT
abundance: once; d_gene: NA; v_gene: TRBV19; j_gene: TRBJ2-5; CDR3aa: CASSRTRSETQYF; CDR3nt: TGTGCCAGTAGTAGAACTAGAAGTGAGACCCAGTACTTC
abundance: NA; d_gene: NA; v_gene: TRBV28; j_gene: TRBJ1-5; CDR3aa: CASGPSGGNQPQHF; CDR3nt: TGTGCCAGCGGACCTTCAGGGGGCAATCAGCCCCAGCATTTT
abundance: NA; d_gene: TRBD2; v_gene: TRBV6-4; j_gene: TRBJ2-3; CDR3aa: CASSPQTSGRTDTQYF; CDR3nt: TGTGCCAGCAGCCCTCAGACTAGCGGGAGGACAGATACGCAGTATTTT
abundance: NA; d_gene: TRBD2; v_gene: TRBV2; j_gene: TRBJ2-3; CDR3aa: CAGSGESTDTQYF; CDR3nt: TGTGCCGGTAGCGGGGAGAGCACAGATACGCAGTATTTT
abundance: NA; d_gene: NA; v_gene: TRBV7-3; j_gene: TRBJ1-2; CDR3aa: CASSLSGGSYGYTF; CDR3nt: TGTGCCAGCAGCTTATCCGGAGGGTCCTATGGCTACACCTTC
abundance: NA; d_gene: NA; v_gene: TRBV7-8; j_gene: TRBJ1-2; CDR3aa: CASSLGANNGYTF; CDR3nt: TGTGCCAGCAGCTTAGGGGCCAACAATGGCTACACCTTC
abundance: NA; d_gene: TRBD1; v_gene: TRBV6-1; j_gene: TRBJ1-5; CDR3aa: CASSEEGRTGSNQPQHF; CDR3nt: TGTGCCAGCAGTGAAGAAGGTAGGACAGGTTCCAATCAGCCCCAGCATTTT
abundance: NA; d_gene: TRBD1; v_gene: TRBV2; j_gene: TRBJ1-5; CDR3aa: CASSDTGGNQPQHF; CDR3nt: TGTGCCAGCAGCGACACAGGGGGCAATCAGCCCCAGCATTTT
abundance: NA; d_gene: NA; v_gene: TRBV27; j_gene: TRBJ2-1; CDR3aa: CASLRAGYNEQFF; CDR3nt: TGTGCCAGTCTTAGGGCAGGGTACAATGAGCAGTTCTTC
abundance: NA; d_gene: TRBD1; v_gene: TRBV15; j_gene: TRBJ1-2; CDR3aa: CATSSSTGFNNGYTF; CDR3nt: TGTGCCACCAGCAGCTCGACAGGGTTTAATAATGGCTACACCTTC
abundance: NA; d_gene: TRBD2; v_gene: TRBV6-1; j_gene: TRBJ2-1; CDR3aa: CASSQPGGYEQFF; CDR3nt: TGTGCCAGCAGTCAGCCGGGGGGGTATGAGCAGTTCTTC
abundance: NA; d_gene: TRBD2; v_gene: TRBV10-3; j_gene: TRBJ2-3; CDR3aa: CAISDGTSGRVTDTQYF; CDR3nt: TGTGCCATCAGTGATGGGACTAGCGGGAGGGTCACAGATACGCAGTATTTT
abundance: NA; d_gene: NA; v_gene: TRBV15; j_gene: TRBJ1-1; CDR3aa: CATRNTAMNTEAFF; CDR3nt: TGTGCCACCAGGAATACAGCCATGAACACTGAAGCTTTCTTT
abundance: NA; d_gene: TRBD2; v_gene: TRBV27; j_gene: TRBJ2-7; CDR3aa: CASSWREGPYEQYF; CDR3nt: TGTGCCAGCAGTTGGAGGGAGGGTCCCTACGAGCAGTACTTC
abundance: NA; d_gene: NA; v_gene: TRBV28; j_gene: TRBJ2-2; CDR3aa: CASSLSRIGHTGELFF; CDR3nt: TGTGCCAGCAGTTTATCAAGGATCGGACATACCGGGGAGCTGTTTTTT
abundance: NA; d_gene: TRBD1; v_gene: TRBV18; j_gene: TRBJ1-3; CDR3aa: CASSPGQGHGNTIYF; CDR3nt: TGTGCCAGCTCCCCGGGACAGGGGCACGGAAACACCATATATTTT
abundance: NA; d_gene: NA; v_gene: TRBV29-1; j_gene: TRBJ2-5; CDR3aa: CSVRDWGIQETQYF; CDR3nt: TGCAGCGTCAGGGACTGGGGGATCCAAGAGACCCAGTACTTC
abundance: NA; d_gene: NA; v_gene: TRBV28; j_gene: TRBJ2-5; CDR3aa: CATRGEQTQYF; CDR3nt: TGTGCCACCCGTGGAGAGCAGACCCAGTACTTC
abundance: NA; d_gene: TRBD1; v_gene: TRBV6-5; j_gene: TRBJ1-5; CDR3aa: CASRRQGNNQPQHF; CDR3nt: TGTGCCAGCAGGCGACAGGGTAATAATCAGCCCCAGCATTTT
abundance: NA; d_gene: NA; v_gene: TRBV19; j_gene: TRBJ1-1; CDR3aa: CASSGNLNTEAFF; CDR3nt: TGTGCCAGTAGTGGCAATCTGAACACTGAAGCTTTCTTT
abundance: NA; d_gene: TRBD1; v_gene: TRBV29-1; j_gene: TRBJ1-1; CDR3aa: CSSQGQVNTEAFF; CDR3nt: TGCAGCTCCCAAGGACAGGTGAACACTGAAGCTTTCTTT